This T cell receptor beta chain was observed in a study of T cell repertoires in cytomegalovirus infection (dated by TCRdb to between 2018 and 2021). Concerning the study at large: Donor HLA type was relevant to the analysis, because carriage of CMV infection together with the matching HLA type was indicated by public TCR beta signatures.

Overall study results and their limits: Cumulative frequency of public TCR beta family members discriminated carriers of CMV infection plus the relevant HLA type in this cohort and an independent approximately 340-donor cohort. The ex vivo response was dominated by HLA-C-restricted CMV-specific TCR beta clonotypes, which also provided the single most frequent clonotype in two of eight donors.

On this clonotype: This clone's antigen is unknown. One base away there is no much larger clone; base qualities are not given.

TCRdb shows the sequencer as Illumina HiSeq 1500. TCRdb redid the processing of the public reads, applying fastp at Q25 and MiXCR, and retained in-frame beta chains. Entries are consolidated by CDR3 protein sequence, retaining the most common genes and DNA. In all, the sample holds hundreds of thousands of distinct CDR3 sequences, and 17% of those were seen once. The ten largest clonotypes hold about 12% of the sample. There are 15 amino acids in the CDR3, from cysteine to phenylalanine inclusive. Here the CDR3 DNA is all that survives: 45 bases in frame from base 1. The CDR1 and CDR2 encoded by the germline V gene are SGHTS and YDEGEE. At the junction V is shortened by 3 bases and J by 2 bases; bases outside the gene matches: 6.

The chain was built from TRBV5-8 and TRBJ2-5; the central 8 bases match TRBD1. This TCR came from a human donor in good health (CMV status not recorded). Some clones in this sample may be carry-over from other donors' samples. Sequencing was carried out using PBMCs. The CDR3 in this case is CASSSQRQGQETQYF. The nucleotides read TGTGCCAGCAGCTCCCAACGACAGGGGCAAGAGACCCAGTACTTC.